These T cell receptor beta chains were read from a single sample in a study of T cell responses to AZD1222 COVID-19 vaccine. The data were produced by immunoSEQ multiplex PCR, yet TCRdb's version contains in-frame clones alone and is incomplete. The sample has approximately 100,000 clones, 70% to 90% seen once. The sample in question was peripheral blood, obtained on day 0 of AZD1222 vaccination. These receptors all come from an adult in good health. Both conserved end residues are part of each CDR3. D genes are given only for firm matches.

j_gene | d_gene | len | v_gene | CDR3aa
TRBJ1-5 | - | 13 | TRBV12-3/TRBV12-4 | CASSLAGRQPQHF
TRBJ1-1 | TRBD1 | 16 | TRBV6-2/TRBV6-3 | CASSRDRTGRNTEAFF
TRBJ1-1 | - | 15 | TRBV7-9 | CASSLGEAMNTEAFF
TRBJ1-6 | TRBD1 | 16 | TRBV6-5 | CASSFVAGTGGSPLHF
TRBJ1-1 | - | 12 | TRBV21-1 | CASSQPIKEAFF
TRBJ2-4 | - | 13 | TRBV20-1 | CSASGAGINIQYF
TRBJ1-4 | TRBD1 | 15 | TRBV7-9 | CASSGGQGAREKLFF
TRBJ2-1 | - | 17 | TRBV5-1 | CASSLAMVVGGYNEQFF
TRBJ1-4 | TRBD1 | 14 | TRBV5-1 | CASSFGDSFEKLFF
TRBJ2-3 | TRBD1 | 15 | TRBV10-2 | CASSEWNRGTDTQYF
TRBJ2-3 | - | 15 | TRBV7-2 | CASSLVPDSQDTQYF
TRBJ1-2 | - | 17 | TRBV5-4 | CASSLAQRRGVNYGYTF
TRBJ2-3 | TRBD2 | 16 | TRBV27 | CASSLVGGGGADTQYF
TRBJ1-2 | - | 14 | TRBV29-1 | CSVEGRDFNYGYTF
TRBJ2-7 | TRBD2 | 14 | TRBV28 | CASKTAGETYEQYF
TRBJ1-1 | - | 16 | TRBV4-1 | CASSQDMVRANTEAFF
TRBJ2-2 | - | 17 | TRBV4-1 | CASSHPTGPPNTGELFF
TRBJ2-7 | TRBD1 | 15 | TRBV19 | CASSTGTGGAYEQYF
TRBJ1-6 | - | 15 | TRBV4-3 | CASSQVALLTSPLHF
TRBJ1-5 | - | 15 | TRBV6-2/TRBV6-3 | CASSTTGFTNQPQHF
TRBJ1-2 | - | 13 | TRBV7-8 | CASSASTGYGYTF
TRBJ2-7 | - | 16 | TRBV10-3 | CAISALRDSQTYEQYF
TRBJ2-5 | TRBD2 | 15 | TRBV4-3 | CASSQGGGLEETQYF
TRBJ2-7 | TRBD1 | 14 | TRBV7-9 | CASSLASTGAEQYF
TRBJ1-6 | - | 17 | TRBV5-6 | CASSLNGAGGYNSPLHF
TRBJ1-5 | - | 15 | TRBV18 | CASSASDQGAQPQHF
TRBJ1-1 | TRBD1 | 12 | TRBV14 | CASSMQGARAFF
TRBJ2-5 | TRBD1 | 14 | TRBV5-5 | CASSTPGQQETQYF